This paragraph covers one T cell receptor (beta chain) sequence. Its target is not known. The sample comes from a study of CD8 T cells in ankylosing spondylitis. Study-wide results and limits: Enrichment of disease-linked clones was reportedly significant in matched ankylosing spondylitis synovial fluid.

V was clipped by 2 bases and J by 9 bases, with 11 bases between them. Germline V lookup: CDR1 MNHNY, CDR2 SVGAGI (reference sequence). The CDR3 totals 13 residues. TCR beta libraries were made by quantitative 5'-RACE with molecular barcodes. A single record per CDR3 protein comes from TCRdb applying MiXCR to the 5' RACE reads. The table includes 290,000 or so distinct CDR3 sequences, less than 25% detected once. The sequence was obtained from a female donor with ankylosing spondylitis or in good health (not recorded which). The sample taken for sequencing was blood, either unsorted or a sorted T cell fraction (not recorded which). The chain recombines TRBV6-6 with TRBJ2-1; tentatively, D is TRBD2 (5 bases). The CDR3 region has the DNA TGTGCCAGCAGTTACGGCGGGCGGACTGAGCAGTTCTTC. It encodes CASSYGGRTEQFF.